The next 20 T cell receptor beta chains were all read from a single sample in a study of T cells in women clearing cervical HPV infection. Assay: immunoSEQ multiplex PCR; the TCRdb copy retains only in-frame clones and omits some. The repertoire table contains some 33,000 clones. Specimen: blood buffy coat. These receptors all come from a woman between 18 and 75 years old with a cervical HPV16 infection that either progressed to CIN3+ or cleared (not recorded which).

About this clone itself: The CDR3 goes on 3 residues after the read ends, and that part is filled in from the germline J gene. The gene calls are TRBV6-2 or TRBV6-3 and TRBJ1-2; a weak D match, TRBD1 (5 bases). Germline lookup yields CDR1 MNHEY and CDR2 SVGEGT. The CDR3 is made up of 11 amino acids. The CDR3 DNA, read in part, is TGTGCCAGCACTAGGGGAAACATC. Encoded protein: CASTRGNI. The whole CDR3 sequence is CASTRGNIYTF.

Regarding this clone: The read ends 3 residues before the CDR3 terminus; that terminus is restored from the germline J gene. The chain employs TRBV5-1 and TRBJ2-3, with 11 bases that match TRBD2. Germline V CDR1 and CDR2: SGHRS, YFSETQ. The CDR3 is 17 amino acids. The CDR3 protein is CASSLEWTSGYPGTQYF. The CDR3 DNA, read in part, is TGCGCCAGCAGCTTGGAATGGACTAGCGGGTATCCTGGGACG.

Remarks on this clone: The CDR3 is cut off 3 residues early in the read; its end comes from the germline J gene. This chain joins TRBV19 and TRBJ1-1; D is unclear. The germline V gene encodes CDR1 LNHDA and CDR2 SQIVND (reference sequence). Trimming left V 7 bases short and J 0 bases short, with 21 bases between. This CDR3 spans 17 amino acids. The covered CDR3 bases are TGTGCCAGTACCCTCCGGGTTCAGAGGAGGATGAACACTGAA. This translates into CASTLRVQRRMNTE. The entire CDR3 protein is CASTLRVQRRMNTEAFF.

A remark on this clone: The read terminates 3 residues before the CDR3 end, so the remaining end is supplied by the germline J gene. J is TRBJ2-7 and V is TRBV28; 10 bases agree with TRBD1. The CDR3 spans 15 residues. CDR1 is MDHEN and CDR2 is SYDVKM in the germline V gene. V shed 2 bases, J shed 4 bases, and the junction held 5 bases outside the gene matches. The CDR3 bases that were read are TGTGCCAGCAGTTTACCGGGACAGGGGCTGTACGAG. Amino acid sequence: CASSLPGQGLYE. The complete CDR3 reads CASSLPGQGLYEQYF.

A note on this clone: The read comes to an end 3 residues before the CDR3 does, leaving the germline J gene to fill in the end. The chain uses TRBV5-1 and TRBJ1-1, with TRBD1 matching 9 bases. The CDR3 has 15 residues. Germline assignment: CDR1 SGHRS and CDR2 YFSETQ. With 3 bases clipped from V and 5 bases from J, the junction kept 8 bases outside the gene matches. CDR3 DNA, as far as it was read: TGCGCCAGCAGCTCCCCGACAGGGGGAGGGACTGAA. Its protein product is CASSSPTGGGTE. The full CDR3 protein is CASSSPTGGGTEAFF.

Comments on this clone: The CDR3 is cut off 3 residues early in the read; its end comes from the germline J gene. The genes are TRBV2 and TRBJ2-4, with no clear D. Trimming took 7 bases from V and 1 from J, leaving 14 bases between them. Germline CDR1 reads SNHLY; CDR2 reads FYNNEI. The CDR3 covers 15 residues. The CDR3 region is CASIREEGAKNIQYF. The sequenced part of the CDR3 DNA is TGTGCCAGCATCCGAGAGGAAGGGGCCAAAAACATT.

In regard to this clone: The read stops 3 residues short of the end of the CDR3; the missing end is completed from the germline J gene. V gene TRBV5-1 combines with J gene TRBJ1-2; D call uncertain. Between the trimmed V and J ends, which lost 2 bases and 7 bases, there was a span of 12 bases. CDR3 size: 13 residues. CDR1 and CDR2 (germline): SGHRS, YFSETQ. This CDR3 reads CASSLRDRAGYTF. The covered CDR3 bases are TGCGCCAGCAGCTTAAGAGATAGGGCTGGC.

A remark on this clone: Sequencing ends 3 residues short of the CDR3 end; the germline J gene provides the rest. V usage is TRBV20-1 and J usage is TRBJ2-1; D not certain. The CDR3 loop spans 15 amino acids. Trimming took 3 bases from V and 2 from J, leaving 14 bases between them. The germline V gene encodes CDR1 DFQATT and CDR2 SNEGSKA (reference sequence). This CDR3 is CSASSSRSAYNEQFF. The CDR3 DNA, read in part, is TGCAGTGCTAGTAGTTCTAGAAGCGCCTACAATGAG.

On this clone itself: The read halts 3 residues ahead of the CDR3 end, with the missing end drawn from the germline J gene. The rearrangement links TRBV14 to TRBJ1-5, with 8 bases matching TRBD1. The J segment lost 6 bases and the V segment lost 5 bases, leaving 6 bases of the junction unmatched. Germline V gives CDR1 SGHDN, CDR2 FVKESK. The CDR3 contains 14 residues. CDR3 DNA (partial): TGTGCCAGCAGCAACGGACAGGGAGGTCAGCCC. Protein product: CASSNGQGGQP. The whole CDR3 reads CASSNGQGGQPQHF.

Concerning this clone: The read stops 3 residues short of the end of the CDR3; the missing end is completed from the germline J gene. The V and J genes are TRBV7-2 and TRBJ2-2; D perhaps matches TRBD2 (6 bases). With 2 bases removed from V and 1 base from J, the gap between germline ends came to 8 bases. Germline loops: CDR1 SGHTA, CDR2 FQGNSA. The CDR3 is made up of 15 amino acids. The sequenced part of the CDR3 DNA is TGTGCCAGCAGCTTACAAGCGGGGAACACCGGGGAG. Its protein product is CASSLQAGNTGE. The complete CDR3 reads CASSLQAGNTGELFF.

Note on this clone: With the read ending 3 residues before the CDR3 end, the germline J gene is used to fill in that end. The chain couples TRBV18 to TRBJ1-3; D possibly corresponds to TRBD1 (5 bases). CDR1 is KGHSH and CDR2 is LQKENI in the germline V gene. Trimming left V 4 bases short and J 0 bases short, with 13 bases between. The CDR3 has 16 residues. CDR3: CASSHIQEGSGNTIYF. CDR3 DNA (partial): TGTGCCAGCTCACATATACAGGAAGGCTCTGGAAACACC.

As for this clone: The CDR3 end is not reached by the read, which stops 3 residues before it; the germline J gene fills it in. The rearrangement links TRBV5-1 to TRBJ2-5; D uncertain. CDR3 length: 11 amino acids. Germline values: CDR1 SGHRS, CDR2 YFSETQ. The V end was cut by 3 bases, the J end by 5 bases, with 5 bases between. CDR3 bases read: TGCGCCAGCAGCTGGGCGGAGACC. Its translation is CASSWAET. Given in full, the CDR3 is CASSWAETQYF.

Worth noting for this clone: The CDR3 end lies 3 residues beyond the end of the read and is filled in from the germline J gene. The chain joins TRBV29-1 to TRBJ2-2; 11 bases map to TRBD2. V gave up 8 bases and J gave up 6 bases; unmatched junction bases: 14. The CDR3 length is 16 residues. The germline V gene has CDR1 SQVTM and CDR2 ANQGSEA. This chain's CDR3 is CSFSRIIAGGPGELFF. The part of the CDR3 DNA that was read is TGCAGCTTCTCCCGAATTATAGCGGGGGGGCCCGGGGAG.

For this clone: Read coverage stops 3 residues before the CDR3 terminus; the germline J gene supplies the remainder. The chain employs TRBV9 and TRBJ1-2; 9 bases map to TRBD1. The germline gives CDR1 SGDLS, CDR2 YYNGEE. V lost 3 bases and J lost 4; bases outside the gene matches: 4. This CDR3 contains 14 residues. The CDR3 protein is CASSGGTGIYGYTF. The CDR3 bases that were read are TGTGCCAGCAGCGGAGGGACAGGGATCTATGGC. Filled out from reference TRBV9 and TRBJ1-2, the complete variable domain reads DSGVTQTPKHLITATGQRVTLRCSPRSGDLSVYWYQQSLDQGLQFLIQYYNGEERAKGNILERFSAQQFPDLHSELNLSSLELGDSALYFCASSGGTGIYGYTFGSGTRLTVV.

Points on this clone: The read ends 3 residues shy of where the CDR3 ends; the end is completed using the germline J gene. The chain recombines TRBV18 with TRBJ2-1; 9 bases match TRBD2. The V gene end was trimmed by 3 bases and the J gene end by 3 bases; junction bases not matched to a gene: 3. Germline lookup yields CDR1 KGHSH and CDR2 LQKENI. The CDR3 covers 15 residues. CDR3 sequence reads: CASSPSGGDYNEQFF. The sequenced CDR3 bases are TGTGCCAGCTCACCTAGCGGGGGTGACTACAATGAG.

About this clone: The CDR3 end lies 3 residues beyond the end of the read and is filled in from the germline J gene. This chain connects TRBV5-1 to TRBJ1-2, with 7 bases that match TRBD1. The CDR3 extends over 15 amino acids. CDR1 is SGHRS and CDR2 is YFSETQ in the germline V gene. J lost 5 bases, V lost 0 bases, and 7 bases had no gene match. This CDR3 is CASSLGGTASYGYTF. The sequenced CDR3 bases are TGCGCCAGCAGCTTGGGCGGGACAGCTTCTTATGGC.

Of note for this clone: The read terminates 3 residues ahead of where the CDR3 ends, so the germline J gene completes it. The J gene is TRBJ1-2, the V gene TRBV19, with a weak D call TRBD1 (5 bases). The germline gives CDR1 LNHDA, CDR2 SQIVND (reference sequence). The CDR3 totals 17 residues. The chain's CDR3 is CASSIGVAGGWGNDYTF. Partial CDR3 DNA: TGTGCCAGTAGTATAGGGGTAGCGGGAGGGTGGGGCAATGAC. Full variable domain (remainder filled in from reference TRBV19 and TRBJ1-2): DGGITQSPKYLFRKEGQNVTLSCEQNLNHDAMYWYRQDPGQGLRLIYYSQIVNDFQKGDIAEGYSVSREKKESFPLTVTSAQKNPTAFYLCASSIGVAGGWGNDYTFGSGTRLTVV.

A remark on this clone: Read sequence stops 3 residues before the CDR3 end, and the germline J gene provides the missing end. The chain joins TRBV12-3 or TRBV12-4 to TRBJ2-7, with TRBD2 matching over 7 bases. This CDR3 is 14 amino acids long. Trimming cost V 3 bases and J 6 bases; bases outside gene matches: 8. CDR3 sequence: CASSFGGGKREQYF. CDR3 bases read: TGTGCCAGCAGTTTCGGGGGAGGGAAGCGCGAG.

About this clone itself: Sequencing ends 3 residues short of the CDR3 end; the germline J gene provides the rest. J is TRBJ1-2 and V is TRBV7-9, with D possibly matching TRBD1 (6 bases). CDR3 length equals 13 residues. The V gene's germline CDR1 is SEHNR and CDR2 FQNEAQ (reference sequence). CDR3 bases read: TGTGCCAGCAGCTCGGACAGCTATCCGGAC. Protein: CASSSDSYPD. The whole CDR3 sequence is CASSSDSYPDYTF.

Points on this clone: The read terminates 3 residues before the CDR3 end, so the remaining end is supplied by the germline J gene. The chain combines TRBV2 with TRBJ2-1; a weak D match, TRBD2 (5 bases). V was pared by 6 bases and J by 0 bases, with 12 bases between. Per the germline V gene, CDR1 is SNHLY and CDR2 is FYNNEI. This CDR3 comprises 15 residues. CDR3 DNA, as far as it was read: TGTGCCAGCAGCGCGGAGGTGACCTCCTACAATGAG. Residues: CASSAEVTSYNE. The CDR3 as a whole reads CASSAEVTSYNEQFF. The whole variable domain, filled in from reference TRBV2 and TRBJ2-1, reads EPEVTQTPSHQVTQMGQEVILRCVPISNHLYFYWYRQILGQKVEFLVSFYNNEISEKSEIFDDQFSVERPDGSNFTLKIRSTKLEDSAMYFCASSAEVTSYNEQFFGPGTRLTVL.